The 28 T cell receptor beta chains below come from one sample, sequenced in a study of T cells in Graves' hyperthyroidism and ophthalmopathy. There were TCR beta CDR3 regions amplified from RNA transcripts. The TCR CDR3 was amplified in a first-round RT-PCR using the HTBI primer set. TCRdb fed the multiplex PCR reads into MiXCR, producing one record per CDR3 protein. The sample has hundreds of thousands of distinct CDR3 sequences, about 14% seen once. Input material: blood. The source is a woman aged 18-29 years with Graves' hyperthyroidism.

There are a few counts of this clonotype. The chain links TRBV27 to TRBJ2-7; no reliable D call. This CDR3 spans 13 amino acids. Germline V CDR1 and CDR2: MNHEY, SMNVEV (reference sequence). V lost 5 bases to trimming and J lost 4 bases, with 12 bases between them. CDR3 nucleotides: TGTGCCAGCAGTCCAAGGATCGGGTACGAGCAGTACTTC. It is translated as CASSPRIGYEQYF.

The CDR3 DNA sequence: TGTGCCAGCAGCTTAGACGGGTCGGGAGGTCGGGGGGACAATGAGCAGTTCTTC. It specifies CASSLDGSGGRGDNEQFF. This rearrangement joins TRBV13 to TRBJ2-1, with 7 positions matching TRBD2. The CDR3 runs 18 residues. V lost 1 base, J lost 5 bases, and 14 bases stayed unmatched. Germline-derived CDR1 and CDR2 are PRHDT and FYEKMQ (reference sequence).

A few counts support this clonotype. The V and J genes are TRBV29-1 and TRBJ2-1; 11 positions agree with TRBD2. V trimming: 0 bases; J trimming: 7 bases; junction bases outside the gene matches: 5. The CDR3 covers 15 residues. In germline, CDR1 is SQVTM, CDR2 ANQGSEA. The CDR3 reads CSVEDLAGGGNEQFF. CDR3 bases: TGCAGCGTTGAAGATCTAGCGGGAGGAGGAAATGAGCAGTTCTTC.

This clonotype was found a few times. A read error may account for a junction end that differs from germline. The chain combines TRBV12-3 or TRBV12-4 with TRBJ1-5; 7 bases are shared with TRBD1. This CDR3 comprises 16 residues. This CDR3 reads CASGLGTEISNQPQHF. DNA of the CDR3: TGTGCCAGCGGTTTGGGGACAGAGATCAGCAATCAGCCCCAGCATTTT.

A remark on this clonotype: A much larger clone differs by one base, so this may be a read error. The genes are TRBV20-1 and TRBJ2-7; unclear D gene. Looked up from germline, CDR1 is DFQATT and CDR2 is SNEGSKA (reference sequence). The CDR3 contains 14 residues. Trimming took 3 bases from V and 2 from J, leaving 14 bases between them. The CDR3 reads CSASPTDAPYEQYF. The CDR3 DNA is TGCAGTGCTAGCCCCACGGATGCTCCCTACGAGCAGTACTTC.

The V gene is TRBV10-3, the J gene TRBJ2-7, with 8 bases aligning to TRBD2. Germline loops: CDR1 ENHRY, CDR2 SYGVKD. The V gene end was trimmed by 6 bases and the J gene end by 3 bases; junction bases not matched to a gene: 4. The CDR3 spans 13 residues. CDR3 sequence reads: CAISPGGFYEQYF. CDR3 coding DNA: TGTGCCATCAGCCCGGGGGGGTTCTACGAGCAGTACTTC.

The V call is TRBV19, the J call TRBJ1-1; the match to TRBD1 covers 8 bases. The CDR3 loop spans 15 amino acids. The V and J ends lost 8 bases and 1 base, in that order; junction bases with no gene match: 9. CDR1 LNHDA and CDR2 SQIVND come from the germline V gene (reference sequence). Written as DNA, the CDR3 is TGTGCCAGTGACAGGGGAACGGAAAGGAACACTGAAGCTTTCTTT. This encodes CASDRGTERNTEAFF. The full variable domain, in which reference TRBV19 and TRBJ1-1 provide the parts outside the CDR3, is DGGITQSPKYLFRKEGQNVTLSCEQNLNHDAMYWYRQDPGQGLRLIYYSQIVNDFQKGDIAEGYSVSREKKESFPLTVTSAQKNPTAFYLCASDRGTERNTEAFFGQGTRLTVV.

This clonotype was seen at least ten times. The chain carries TRBV2 and TRBJ2-1; D ambiguous. CDR1 SNHLY and CDR2 FYNNEI come from the germline V gene. The V and J ends lost 5 bases and 7 bases respectively, with 9 bases between them. The CDR3 contains 12 residues. The CDR3 sequence: CASSPVSNEQFF. DNA of the CDR3: TGTGCCAGCAGTCCCGTTAGTAATGAGCAGTTCTTC.

The rearrangement links TRBV30 to TRBJ2-2; D uncertain. The V gene's germline CDR1 is GTSNPN and CDR2 SVGIG (reference sequence). Trimming removed 1 base at V and 6 bases at J, with 15 bases between. CDR3 length: 15 amino acids. The chain's CDR3 is CAWSGLSDGPGELFF. CDR3 nucleotide sequence: TGTGCCTGGAGTGGATTATCCGACGGTCCCGGGGAGCTGTTTTTT. The whole variable domain, remainder taken from reference TRBV30 and TRBJ2-2, is SQTIHQWPATLVQPVGSPLSLECTVEGTSNPNLYWYRQAAGRGLQLLFYSVGIGQISSEVPQNLSASRPQDRQFILSSKKLLLSDSGFYLCAWSGLSDGPGELFFGEGSRLTVL.

This clonotype came up many times. V gene TRBV7-9 combines with J gene TRBJ2-1, with no clear D. Germline CDR1 reads SEHNR; CDR2 reads FQNEAQ (reference sequence). V was shortened by 2 bases and J by 6 bases, with 5 bases between the two germline ends. The CDR3 totals 12 residues. The CDR3 here is CASSLSGNEQFF. The CDR3 DNA reads TGTGCCAGCAGCTTATCTGGCAATGAGCAGTTCTTC.

This clonotype has ten or more counts. The chain combines TRBV28 with TRBJ2-4; TRBD2 is a possible D gene (6 bases). Trimming stripped 3 bases from V and 3 bases from J, with 12 bases between. CDR3 size: 15 residues. CDR1 and CDR2 from the germline V gene are MDHEN and SYDVKM. The CDR3 protein is CASSFVTSYKNIQYF. The CDR3 nucleotides are TGTGCCAGCAGTTTTGTAACTAGCTACAAAAACATTCAGTACTTC.

This clonotype occurred many times. The V call is TRBV7-9, the J call TRBJ2-5; 7 bases align to TRBD1. V gave up 4 bases and J gave up 0 bases; unmatched junction bases: 5. The CDR3 is made up of 15 amino acids. CDR1 and CDR2 (germline): SEHNR, FQNEAQ (reference sequence). The CDR3: CASSSTGIDQETQYF. CDR3 in DNA: TGTGCCAGCAGCTCGACAGGGATTGACCAAGAGACCCAGTACTTC.

At least ten counts were recorded for this clonotype. V is TRBV5-8 and J is TRBJ2-1, with no clear D. V was pared by 1 base and J by 3 bases, with 8 bases between. Per germline, CDR1 SGHTS and CDR2 YDEGEE. The CDR3 has 14 residues. The CDR3 nucleotides read TGTGCCAGCAGCTTGACAGCCGACTACAATGAGCAGTTCTTC. It codes for CASSLTADYNEQFF.

This clonotype was recorded at least ten times. The chain recombines TRBV9 with TRBJ1-5; D perhaps matches TRBD1 (5 bases). CDR1 and CDR2 (germline): SGDLS, YYNGEE. V gave up 4 bases and J gave up 1 base, with 12 bases separating them. This CDR3 is built from 15 residues. CDR3 bases: TGTGCCAGCAGCAATAGGGAGGGGAGCAATCAGCCCCAGCATTTT. It translates to CASSNREGSNQPQHF.

This clonotype was counted at least ten times. As DNA, the CDR3 is TGTGCCAGCATGTTAGCGGGAGGGGCCCCAGATACGCAGTATTTT. Residues: CASMLAGGAPDTQYF. This chain links TRBV2 with TRBJ2-3; 11 bases match TRBD2. V lost 7 bases, J lost 4 bases, and 7 bases stayed unmatched. This CDR3 is built from 15 residues. The V gene's germline CDR1 is SNHLY and CDR2 FYNNEI. The whole variable domain, filled in from reference TRBV2 and TRBJ2-3, reads EPEVTQTPSHQVTQMGQEVILRCVPISNHLYFYWYRQILGQKVEFLVSFYNNEISEKSEIFDDQFSVERPDGSNFTLKIRSTKLEDSAMYFCASMLAGGAPDTQYFGPGTRLTVL.

This clonotype was recorded at least ten times. The V and J genes are TRBV6-5 and TRBJ2-1; D may match TRBD1 or TRBD2 (6 bases each). This CDR3 has 16 residues. V lost 2 bases to trimming and J lost 1 base, with 12 bases between them. CDR1 is MNHEY, CDR2 SVGAGI, per germline. CDR3 protein: CASSYGTGRSYNEQFF. For the CDR3, the DNA is TGTGCCAGCAGTTACGGTACAGGGAGGTCCTACAATGAGCAGTTCTTC.

This sequence joins TRBV6-1 and TRBJ2-1, with D perhaps given as TRBD1 or TRBD2 (5 bases each). CDR1 MNHNS and CDR2 SASEGT come from the germline V gene. The CDR3 length is 16 residues. V lost 6 bases, J lost 0 bases, and 15 bases lay in between. CDR3 loop: CASRPPGASSYNEQFF. The DNA for the CDR3 is TGTGCCAGCAGACCCCCCGGGGCTAGCTCCTACAATGAGCAGTTCTTC.

The chain combines TRBV2 with TRBJ2-6, with TRBD1 as a possible D gene (6 bases). The CDR3 covers 15 residues. From germline, CDR1 is SNHLY and CDR2 FYNNEI. The V end lost 0 bases, the J end lost 4 bases, and 7 bases lay between the germline ends. The CDR3, as DNA: TGTGCCAGCAGTGAAGCCGGGACAGGGGCCAACGTCCTGACTTTC. It specifies CASSEAGTGANVLTF.

This clonotype has at least ten counts. The chain carries TRBV11-2 and TRBJ2-2, with D maybe TRBD1 (6 bases). The CDR3 consists of 15 residues. V was trimmed by 3 bases and J by 5 bases, leaving 13 bases between them. The germline gives CDR1 SGHAT, CDR2 FQNNGV. The chain's CDR3 is CASSLRGRGTGELFF. The CDR3 nucleotides read TGTGCCAGCAGCTTGAGGGGGAGAGGAACCGGGGAGCTGTTTTTT. The full variable domain, in which reference TRBV11-2 and TRBJ2-2 provide the parts outside the CDR3, is EAGVAQSPRYKIIEKRQSVAFWCNPISGHATLYWYQQILGQGPKLLIQFQNNGVVDDSQLPKDRFSAERLKGVDSTLKIQPAKLEDSAVYLCASSLRGRGTGELFFGEGSRLTVL.

This clonotype was seen ten or more times. The chain uses TRBV27 and TRBJ2-7; no definite D call. CDR3 size: 14 residues. From germline, CDR1 is MNHEY and CDR2 SMNVEV (reference sequence). Trimming stripped 5 bases from V and 0 bases from J, with 11 bases between. CDR3 sequence reads: CASSPLSSSYEQYF. For the CDR3, the DNA is TGTGCCAGCAGTCCACTCTCAAGCTCCTACGAGCAGTACTTC.

This clonotype occurred many times. The V call is TRBV7-9, the J call TRBJ2-1, with 7 positions matching TRBD1. The CDR3 runs to 14 residues. Unmatched junction bases numbered 7, after V lost 7 bases and J lost 4 bases. CDR1 is SEHNR, CDR2 FQNEAQ, per germline (reference sequence). CDR3 coding DNA: TGTGCCAGCACCAAGGACAGGCCTTACAATGAGCAGTTCTTC. Protein sequence: CASTKDRPYNEQFF.

The chain combines TRBV6-2 or TRBV6-3 with TRBJ2-5; weak D call: TRBD2 (6 bases). CDR1 is MNHEY and CDR2 is SVGEGT in the germline V gene. This CDR3 has 15 residues. V was trimmed by 3 bases and J by 7 bases, leaving 18 bases between them. The CDR3 DNA follows: TGTGCCAGCAGTTATAGGGAAGGGAGGTTTTCGACCCAGTACTTC. Translating gives CASSYREGRFSTQYF.

In its sample, this clonotype was seen many times. The chain couples TRBV5-1 to TRBJ2-6, with D tentatively TRBD2 (6 bases). CDR3 length: 16 residues. Germline CDR1 reads SGHRS; CDR2 reads YFSETQ. Between the trimmed V and J ends, which lost 4 bases and 0 bases, there was a span of 11 bases. In DNA, the CDR3 is TGCGCCAGCAGCCCGGGACTCTACTCTGGGGCCAACGTCCTGACTTTC. It specifies CASSPGLYSGANVLTF. Filled out from reference TRBV5-1 and TRBJ2-6, the complete variable domain reads KAGVTQTPRYLIKTRGQQVTLSCSPISGHRSVSWYQQTPGQGLQFLFEYFSETQRNKGNFPGRFSGRQFSNSRSEMNVSTLELGDSALYLCASSPGLYSGANVLTFGAGSRLTVL.

This clonotype was recorded a few times. The chain is built from TRBV4-1 and TRBJ2-3; D may be TRBD1 (6 bases). Germline CDR1 reads MGHRA; CDR2 reads YSYEKL. This CDR3 contains 16 residues. V lost 1 base, J lost 3 bases, and 14 bases lay in between. CDR3 nucleotide sequence: TGCGCCAGCAGCCAAGGAAGGGGGATGGGGACAGATACGCAGTATTTT. Its translation is CASSQGRGMGTDTQYF.

The sample holds many counts of this clonotype. This rearrangement joins TRBV30 to TRBJ1-3; D unresolved. Looked up from germline, CDR1 is GTSNPN and CDR2 is SVGIG (reference sequence). V shed 3 bases and J shed 0 bases, with 9 bases lying between them. This CDR3 comprises 14 residues. In DNA form, the CDR3 reads TGTGCCTGGAGCCCCTGGAGCTCTGGAAACACCATATATTTT. Translated, it gives CAWSPWSSGNTIYF.

This clonotype occurred many times. The J gene is TRBJ2-3, the V gene TRBV20-1, with 10 nucleotides matching TRBD2. This CDR3 region has 16 residues. CDR1 is DFQATT, CDR2 SNEGSKA, per germline (reference sequence). Losses at the gene ends were 4 bases for V and 5 bases for J; bases not matched to a gene: 12. Here the CDR3 reads CSATGSTGTSEDTQYF. The DNA of the CDR3 is TGCAGTGCTACCGGGAGCACCGGGACTAGCGAAGATACGCAGTATTTT.

This clonotype was seen repeatedly, ten times or more. This rearrangement joins TRBV30 to TRBJ2-7, with no clear D. Trimming took off 7 bases at V and 1 base at J, with 14 bases between the two ends. CDR1 GTSNPN and CDR2 SVGIG come from the germline V gene (reference sequence). This CDR3 has 13 amino acids. As DNA, the CDR3 is TGTGCCTCCTCCGGCCTGCCTTCCTACGAGCAGTACTTC. As protein: CASSGLPSYEQYF. The variable domain in full, with the rest retrieved from reference TRBV30 and TRBJ2-7, is SQTIHQWPATLVQPVGSPLSLECTVEGTSNPNLYWYRQAAGRGLQLLFYSVGIGQISSEVPQNLSASRPQDRQFILSSKKLLLSDSGFYLCASSGLPSYEQYFGPGTRLTVT.

This clonotype appeared many times. V usage is TRBV2 and J usage is TRBJ2-1; 7 nucleotides align to TRBD2. The ends lost 4 bases at V and 8 bases at J; junction bases unmatched: 11. CDR1 and CDR2 (germline): SNHLY, FYNNEI. The CDR3 is 15 residues long. The DNA for the CDR3 is TGTGCCAGCAGTGTCCGGGGAGGGCCCGTCGATGAGCAGTTCTTC. This codes for CASSVRGGPVDEQFF.